The 4 T cell receptor beta chains below all came from one sample that was sequenced in a study of shared clonotypes between healthy human individuals. Assay used: immunoSEQ multiplex PCR; TCRdb lists only in-frame clones, some missing. The sample has 2 million to 2.5 million clones, just under 95% seen once; the top ten hold 0.3% to 0.45%. The sample comprised naive CD4+ T cells from PBMCs. Subset in this sample: CD45RA+ positively selected. The receptors derive from a man aged 18 to 29 in good health. Some clones in this sample may be carry-over from other donors' samples.

The chain couples TRBV6-5 to TRBJ1-2; tentatively, D is TRBD1 (6 bases). Germline lookup yields CDR1 MNHEY and CDR2 SVGAGI. Trimming cost V 5 bases and J 2 bases, with 15 bases left between them. CDR3 length: 15 amino acids. Here the CDR3 reads CASSGRGAVNYGYTF. CDR3 coding DNA: TGTGCCAGCAGTGGTCGGGGGGCAGTCAACTATGGCTACACCTTC.

Notes on this clone: This specimen includes other DNA sequences encoding the same CDR3. The chain combines TRBV5-6 with TRBJ2-7; D is uncertain. The V gene's germline CDR1 is SGHDT and CDR2 YYEEEE. This CDR3 is 11 amino acids long. The V end lost 4 bases, the J end lost 2 bases, and 4 bases lay between the germline ends. The CDR3 here is CASSRAYEQYF. CDR3 coding DNA: TGTGCCAGCAGCCGCGCCTACGAGCAGTACTTC. Using reference TRBV5-6 and TRBJ2-7 for the parts outside the CDR3, the full variable domain is DAGVTQSPTHLIKTRGQQVTLRCSPKSGHDTVSWYQQALGQGPQFIFQYYEEEERQRGNFPDRFSGHQFPNYSSELNVNALLLGDSALYLCASSRAYEQYFGPGTRLTVT.

This clone has a single count. The chain recombines TRBV5-1 with TRBJ2-1; 11 positions agree with TRBD1. The V gene end was trimmed by 4 bases and the J gene end by 2 bases; junction bases not matched to a gene: 5. This CDR3 has 16 residues. The germline V gene has CDR1 SGHRS and CDR2 YFSETQ. The CDR3 sequence: CASSPGTGGPYNEQFF. In nucleotides, the CDR3 is TGCGCCAGCAGCCCTGGGACAGGGGGACCCTACAATGAGCAGTTCTTC.

V usage is TRBV28 and J usage is TRBJ1-1, with D tentatively TRBD1 (5 bases). The CDR3 is 12 amino acids. From germline, CDR1 is MDHEN and CDR2 SYDVKM. Trimming cost V 9 bases and J 3 bases, with 11 bases left between them. This chain's CDR3 is CASVTDYTEAFF. CDR3 nucleotide sequence: TGTGCCAGTGTGACAGACTACACTGAAGCTTTCTTT.